Listed below are T cell receptor beta chains from one sample, sequenced in a study of regulatory T cells in long-lasting Graves disease. MiXCR, run by TCRdb on the multiplex PCR reads, gives a single entry per CDR3 protein. The table records approximately 400,000 distinct CDR3 sequences, 15% of them present only once. The sample also formed part of further work on T cells in Graves' hyperthyroidism and ophthalmopathy.

Source: peripheral blood mononuclear cells (PBMCs), taken at new diagnosis, from a patient treated with antithyroid drugs. The receptors were sampled from a young woman with Graves disease. The CDR3 runs from the conserved cysteine through the conserved F or W. The D gene is left open where the match is weak. Rows give clone size only sometimes, using once, few, many, or a class for an expanded clone.

size: many; J: TRBJ1-5; V: TRBV24-1; D: -; DNA: TGTGCCACCAGTGGACCCGTTAGCAATCAGCCCCAGCATTTT; CDR3: CATSGPVSNQPQHF
size: -; J: TRBJ2-3; V: TRBV11-1; D: -; DNA: TGTGCCAGCAGCCCCGAGGGTTCGGGGGTCACAGATACGCAGTATTTT; CDR3: CASSPEGSGVTDTQYF
size: many; J: TRBJ2-2; V: TRBV7-9; D: -; DNA: TGTGCCAGCATACCGACGAACACCGGGGAGCTGTTTTTT; CDR3: CASIPTNTGELFF
size: many; J: TRBJ2-7; V: TRBV12-3/TRBV12-4; D: TRBD2; DNA: TGTGCCAGCAGCCCCGGGACTAGCGGGAGGTACGAGCAGTACTTC; CDR3: CASSPGTSGRYEQYF
size: -; J: TRBJ2-1; V: TRBV12-3/TRBV12-4; D: TRBD1; DNA: TGTGCCAGCAGCCTTGGACAGGGGGCTTCGGTTGGGCAGTTCTTC; CDR3: CASSLGQGASVGQFF
size: -; J: TRBJ1-2; V: TRBV10-3; D: TRBD1; DNA: TGTGCCACCCTATTACGGACAGGGGGAAACTATGGCTACACCTTC; CDR3: CATLLRTGGNYGYTF
size: -; J: TRBJ2-7; V: TRBV6-2/TRBV6-3; D: -; DNA: TGTGCCAGCAGTTATGGCCTAGCTGAGATGCCCTACGAGCAGTACTTC; CDR3: CASSYGLAEMPYEQYF
size: few; J: TRBJ2-1; V: TRBV18; D: -; DNA: TGTGCCAGCTCAGAACAGGAACCCCTGGGCAATGAGCAGTTCTTC; CDR3: CASSEQEPLGNEQFF
size: many; J: TRBJ1-5; V: TRBV2; D: TRBD1; DNA: TGTGCCAGCAGTGAAGACAGGGGATTGGGGCCCCAGCATTTT; CDR3: CASSEDRGLGPQHF
size: few; J: TRBJ2-3; V: TRBV15; D: -; DNA: TGTGCCGCCAGCAGAGACCCACCAGCCTCTAGCACAGATACGCAGTATTTT; CDR3: CAASRDPPASSTDTQYF
size: many; J: TRBJ2-7; V: TRBV24-1; D: -; DNA: TGTGCCACCAGTGATGGGTTTTCGAAGCTCCACGAGCAGTACTTC; CDR3: CATSDGFSKLHEQYF
size: many; J: TRBJ1-1; V: TRBV5-1; D: -; DNA: TGCGCCAGCAGCCGGGACACTATGAACACTGAAGCTTTCTTT; CDR3: CASSRDTMNTEAFF
size: -; J: TRBJ2-5; V: TRBV6-1; D: TRBD1; DNA: TGTGCCAGCAATGATCGATCGACAGGGGAAGAGACCCAGTACTTC; CDR3: CASNDRSTGEETQYF
size: -; J: TRBJ2-3; V: TRBV13; D: -; DNA: TGTGCCAGCAGCCCTCGGGATACTAGCACAGATACGCAGTATTTT; CDR3: CASSPRDTSTDTQYF
size: few; J: TRBJ2-3; V: TRBV6-1; D: -; DNA: TGTGCCAGCAGCGCCGGAGCCAGCCGGGATACGCAGTATTTT; CDR3: CASSAGASRDTQYF
size: -; J: TRBJ1-3; V: TRBV9; D: -; DNA: TGTGCCAGCAGCGTAGATTGGGACTCTGGAAACACCATATATTTT; CDR3: CASSVDWDSGNTIYF
size: many; J: TRBJ2-3; V: TRBV28; D: -; DNA: TGTGCCAGCAGTCTCGAACAGGGCCTTAGGGATACGCAGTATTTT; CDR3: CASSLEQGLRDTQYF
size: many; J: TRBJ1-3; V: TRBV6-9; D: -; DNA: TGTGCCAGCAGTTACAAGGCAGGAACCTCTGGAAACACCATATATTTT; CDR3: CASSYKAGTSGNTIYF
size: many; J: TRBJ2-1; V: TRBV2; D: -; DNA: TGTGCCAGCAGTGAAGGGACGGCAATAGATGAGCAGTTCTTC; CDR3: CASSEGTAIDEQFF
size: -; J: TRBJ2-7; V: TRBV27; D: TRBD1; DNA: TGTGCCAGCAGTTTAGAGGCCGGGACAGGGTATACCTACGAGCAGTACTTC; CDR3: CASSLEAGTGYTYEQYF
size: many; J: TRBJ1-4; V: TRBV28; D: -; DNA: TGTGCCAGCAGACCACAACAGGCGTCGGGAGAAAAACTGTTTTTT; CDR3: CASRPQQASGEKLFF
size: -; J: TRBJ1-2; V: TRBV5-6; D: -; DNA: TGTGCCAGCAGCTTGGGCCCGACTGGAACGGGTTATGGCTACACCTTC; CDR3: CASSLGPTGTGYGYTF
size: many; J: TRBJ2-1; V: TRBV29-1; D: TRBD2; DNA: TGCAGCGTAGACCCAATTCCTTCAGGGAGGGATCCGGGCAATGAGCAGTTCTTC; CDR3: CSVDPIPSGRDPGNEQFF
size: -; J: TRBJ1-1; V: TRBV3-1; D: TRBD1; DNA: TGTGCCAGCAGCAACACCTACAGGGGGGCCACTGAAGCTTTCTTT; CDR3: CASSNTYRGATEAFF
size: once; J: TRBJ2-1; V: TRBV11-3; D: TRBD2; DNA: TGTGCCAGCAGCTTATCGTTCGCTAGCGGGAGAGTATGGGAGTACAATGAGCAGTTCTTC; CDR3: CASSLSFASGRVWEYNEQFF
size: few; J: TRBJ2-2; V: TRBV2; D: -; DNA: TGTGCCAGCTTACGCGAAGCCCTCACCGGGGAGCTGTTTTTT; CDR3: CASLREALTGELFF
size: -; J: TRBJ1-1; V: TRBV27; D: -; DNA: TGTGCCAGCAGTTTATCTCCACAGGGAGGGAACACTGAAGCTTTCTTT; CDR3: CASSLSPQGGNTEAFF
size: many; J: TRBJ1-5; V: TRBV5-1; D: -; DNA: TGCGCCAGCAGCCACAGGGATTATGGCAATCAGCCCCAGCATTTT; CDR3: CASSHRDYGNQPQHF
size: few; J: TRBJ1-5; V: TRBV20-1; D: -; DNA: TGCAGTGCCCAGAGACAGAGCTATCAGCCCCAGCATTTT; CDR3: CSAQRQSYQPQHF
size: many; J: TRBJ2-7; V: TRBV28; D: -; DNA: TGTGCCAGCACCCCTACCGGGGCCCTATCCTACGAGCAGTACTTC; CDR3: CASTPTGALSYEQYF
size: many; J: TRBJ2-3; V: TRBV11-2; D: -; DNA: TGTGCCAGCAGCACGGAGACCGGGACGAGCACAGATACGCAGTATTTT; CDR3: CASSTETGTSTDTQYF
size: -; J: TRBJ1-3; V: TRBV7-3; D: -; DNA: TGTGCCAGCAGTTCGGGGACGTCTACAGGAAACACCATATATTTT; CDR3: CASSSGTSTGNTIYF
size: many; J: TRBJ2-1; V: TRBV6-1; D: TRBD2; DNA: TGTGCCAGCAGTGAAGACCCGGGACTAGCGGAGTTCTTC; CDR3: CASSEDPGLAEFF
size: few; J: TRBJ2-2; V: TRBV20-1; D: -; DNA: TGCAGTGTGGAACCGAGGGGGAACACCGGGGAGCTGTTTTTT; CDR3: CSVEPRGNTGELFF
size: once; J: TRBJ1-4; V: TRBV25-1; D: TRBD1; DNA: TGTCCCAGCAGGGACAGTCCTAATGAAAAACTGTTTTTT; CDR3: CPSRDSPNEKLFF
size: -; J: TRBJ2-7; V: TRBV2; D: -; DNA: TGTGCCAGCGCCTCAAGGGCGAACCCCTACGAGCAGTACTTC; CDR3: CASASRANPYEQYF
size: few; J: TRBJ2-1; V: TRBV29-1; D: TRBD2; DNA: TGCAGCGTTGATCCCGGGACTAGATACAATGAGCAGTTCTTC; CDR3: CSVDPGTRYNEQFF
size: -; J: TRBJ1-1; V: TRBV4-1; D: -; DNA: TGCGCCAGCAGCTTCTATTCCCCAAATCCCACTGAAGCTTTCTTT; CDR3: CASSFYSPNPTEAFF
size: many; J: TRBJ2-1; V: TRBV11-2; D: -; DNA: TGTGCCAGCAGCATCAACAGGGCCTTATTAAGAGATGAGCAGTTCTTC; CDR3: CASSINRALLRDEQFF
size: many; J: TRBJ1-1; V: TRBV18; D: -; DNA: TGTGCCAGCTCGCCCGAGGGGGGGCGAGGGACTGAAGCTTTCTTT; CDR3: CASSPEGGRGTEAFF
size: many; J: TRBJ1-2; V: TRBV2; D: -; DNA: TGTGCCAGCAGTGCTTACAGGGAGGGCTACACCTTC; CDR3: CASSAYREGYTF
size: few; J: TRBJ2-2; V: TRBV18; D: TRBD2; DNA: TGTGCCAGCTCACCAAGGAGAAATAGACTAGCGGGACACACCGGGGAGCTGTTTTTT; CDR3: CASSPRRNRLAGHTGELFF
size: -; J: TRBJ2-6; V: TRBV5-1; D: TRBD2; DNA: TGTGCCAGCAGCCCCTCGGGGGGGTTCTCTGGGGCCAACGTCCTGACTTTC; CDR3: CASSPSGGFSGANVLTF
size: -; J: TRBJ1-6; V: TRBV14; D: -; DNA: TGTGCCAGCAGCCAAGATCCAAGGGGAAATACAGGCCTTAATTCACCCCTCCACTTT; CDR3: CASSQDPRGNTGLNSPLHF